Listed below are T cell receptor beta chains from one sample, sequenced in a study of identical twins. In TCRdb, the 5' RACE reads were re-called with MiXCR into one record per CDR3 protein. The data hold about 240,000 distinct CDR3 sequences, with 7.5% observed a single time. This same sample was also taken into another study, of yellow fever vaccine responses in identical twins.

Source material: CD8+ T cells sorted from blood. The receptors originated from a woman younger than 35 in good health. Both conserved end residues are part of each CDR3. The order of the fields is V gene, D gene, clone size, J gene, CDR3 protein, CDR3 DNA. The D gene is left open where the match is weak. Rows give clone size only sometimes, using once, few, many, or a class for an expanded clone.

v_gene: TRBV20-1
d_gene: TRBD2
abundance: many
j_gene: TRBJ2-1
CDR3aa: CSARVGGLADYNEQFF
CDR3nt: TGCAGTGCTAGAGTTGGGGGACTAGCGGATTACAATGAGCAGTTCTTC

v_gene: TRBV7-8
d_gene: NA
abundance: NA
j_gene: TRBJ1-1
CDR3aa: CASSLAGIGEEAFF
CDR3nt: TGTGCCAGCAGCTTAGCGGGGATAGGGGAAGAAGCTTTCTTT

v_gene: TRBV12-3/TRBV12-4
d_gene: NA
abundance: many
j_gene: TRBJ2-2
CDR3aa: CASSLGRGGELFF
CDR3nt: TGTGCCAGCAGTTTAGGAAGGGGCGGGGAGCTGTTTTTT

v_gene: TRBV20-1
d_gene: NA
abundance: few
j_gene: TRBJ2-7
CDR3aa: CSAPKQGFEPYEQYF
CDR3nt: TGCAGTGCGCCAAAACAGGGTTTTGAGCCCTACGAGCAGTACTTC

v_gene: TRBV28
d_gene: TRBD2
abundance: few
j_gene: TRBJ2-2
CDR3aa: CASRTASGHTGELFF
CDR3nt: TGTGCCAGCAGGACGGCTAGCGGGCACACCGGGGAGCTGTTTTTT

v_gene: TRBV12-3/TRBV12-4
d_gene: NA
abundance: many
j_gene: TRBJ1-1
CDR3aa: CASIQDRAEAFF
CDR3nt: TGTGCCAGCATCCAGGACAGAGCTGAAGCTTTCTTT

v_gene: TRBV20-1
d_gene: NA
abundance: many
j_gene: TRBJ2-2
CDR3aa: CSAENGDTGELFF
CDR3nt: TGCAGTGCCGAAAATGGGGACACCGGGGAGCTGTTTTTT

v_gene: TRBV9
d_gene: NA
abundance: NA
j_gene: TRBJ2-7
CDR3aa: CASSVGAELEQYF
CDR3nt: TGTGCCAGCAGCGTAGGGGCAGAACTCGAGCAGTACTTC

v_gene: TRBV7-9
d_gene: NA
abundance: NA
j_gene: TRBJ1-6
CDR3aa: CASSSRGGEGALHF
CDR3nt: TGTGCCAGCAGCTCCCGGGGCGGGGAAGGGGCCCTCCACTTT

v_gene: TRBV4-1
d_gene: TRBD2
abundance: few
j_gene: TRBJ2-7
CDR3aa: CASSQSGASGYEQYF
CDR3nt: TGCGCCAGCAGCCAAAGCGGGGCTAGCGGCTACGAGCAGTACTTC

v_gene: TRBV4-1
d_gene: NA
abundance: NA
j_gene: TRBJ2-5
CDR3aa: CASSQDRRLGETQYF
CDR3nt: TGCGCCAGCAGCCAAGACCGCCGTTTGGGAGAGACCCAGTACTTC

v_gene: TRBV4-2
d_gene: NA
abundance: many
j_gene: TRBJ1-1
CDR3aa: CASSQAGTADTEAFF
CDR3nt: TGTGCCAGCAGCCAAGCAGGGACGGCAGACACTGAAGCTTTCTTT

v_gene: TRBV28
d_gene: TRBD2
abundance: many
j_gene: TRBJ2-5
CDR3aa: CASSFAGGPVETQYF
CDR3nt: TGTGCCAGCAGTTTTGCGGGGGGGCCAGTAGAGACCCAGTACTTC

v_gene: TRBV7-9
d_gene: TRBD1
abundance: NA
j_gene: TRBJ2-3
CDR3aa: CASSFFETGGVQDTQYF
CDR3nt: TGTGCCAGCAGCTTTTTCGAGACAGGGGGCGTTCAAGATACGCAGTATTTT

v_gene: TRBV5-1
d_gene: NA
abundance: many
j_gene: TRBJ1-5
CDR3aa: CASSLAVKRFQPQHF
CDR3nt: TGCGCCAGCAGCTTGGCGGTCAAGCGGTTCCAGCCCCAGCATTTT

v_gene: TRBV6-5
d_gene: NA
abundance: NA
j_gene: TRBJ2-1
CDR3aa: CASSYSHIDIFYNEQFF
CDR3nt: TGTGCCAGCAGTTACTCCCACATAGACATCTTCTACAATGAGCAGTTCTTC

v_gene: TRBV7-9
d_gene: NA
abundance: few
j_gene: TRBJ2-3
CDR3aa: CASSLVLSTDTQYF
CDR3nt: TGTGCCAGCAGCTTAGTTCTTAGCACAGATACGCAGTATTTT

v_gene: TRBV9
d_gene: TRBD2
abundance: many
j_gene: TRBJ2-1
CDR3aa: CASSSPLAGAYNEQFF
CDR3nt: TGTGCCAGCAGCTCACCCCTAGCGGGAGCGTACAATGAGCAGTTCTTC

v_gene: TRBV28
d_gene: NA
abundance: NA
j_gene: TRBJ2-7
CDR3aa: CASSLNFYEQYF
CDR3nt: TGTGCCAGCAGTTTAAACTTCTACGAGCAGTACTTC

v_gene: TRBV6-4
d_gene: TRBD1
abundance: NA
j_gene: TRBJ2-1
CDR3aa: CASSDSPGQGWREQFF
CDR3nt: TGTGCCAGCAGTGACTCACCGGGACAGGGGTGGAGGGAGCAGTTCTTC

v_gene: TRBV24-1
d_gene: NA
abundance: many
j_gene: TRBJ2-1
CDR3aa: CATSDGNLGEQFF
CDR3nt: TGTGCCACCAGTGACGGCAATTTAGGTGAGCAGTTCTTC

v_gene: TRBV7-9
d_gene: NA
abundance: NA
j_gene: TRBJ1-3
CDR3aa: CASSFPQGSGNTIYF
CDR3nt: TGTGCCAGCAGCTTTCCGCAAGGATCTGGAAACACCATATATTTT

v_gene: TRBV9
d_gene: TRBD1
abundance: many
j_gene: TRBJ1-1
CDR3aa: CASSVGQGWNEAFF
CDR3nt: TGTGCCAGCAGCGTAGGACAGGGGTGGAATGAAGCTTTCTTT

v_gene: TRBV6-2/TRBV6-3
d_gene: NA
abundance: few
j_gene: TRBJ2-7
CDR3aa: CASSYSTYEQYF
CDR3nt: TGTGCCAGCAGTTATTCAACGTACGAGCAGTACTTC

v_gene: TRBV20-1
d_gene: NA
abundance: NA
j_gene: TRBJ2-2
CDR3aa: CSARDGSLRWGPGELFF
CDR3nt: TGCAGTGCTAGAGATGGTTCCCTCCGGTGGGGGCCCGGGGAGCTGTTTTTT

v_gene: TRBV6-5
d_gene: NA
abundance: few
j_gene: TRBJ1-5
CDR3aa: CASSSTWANQPQHF
CDR3nt: TGTGCCAGCAGTTCGACTTGGGCAAATCAGCCCCAGCATTTT

v_gene: TRBV7-6
d_gene: TRBD1
abundance: NA
j_gene: TRBJ2-1
CDR3aa: CASSSTGVHEQFF
CDR3nt: TGTGCCAGCAGCTCGACAGGGGTCCATGAGCAGTTCTTC

v_gene: TRBV3-1
d_gene: NA
abundance: NA
j_gene: TRBJ1-3
CDR3aa: CASGERDTHSHSGNTIYF
CDR3nt: TGTGCCAGCGGCGAACGGGACACCCATTCTCACTCTGGAAACACCATATATTTT

v_gene: TRBV28
d_gene: NA
abundance: many
j_gene: TRBJ2-1
CDR3aa: CASSLWGGEQFF
CDR3nt: TGTGCCAGCAGTTTATGGGGGGGTGAGCAGTTCTTC

v_gene: TRBV6-1
d_gene: TRBD1
abundance: many
j_gene: TRBJ1-2
CDR3aa: CASSAGTGPSGYTF
CDR3nt: TGTGCCAGCAGTGCCGGGACAGGCCCTTCTGGCTACACCTTC

v_gene: TRBV28
d_gene: NA
abundance: many
j_gene: TRBJ1-2
CDR3aa: CASSWIQGEAYGYTF
CDR3nt: TGTGCCAGCAGTTGGATACAGGGAGAAGCCTATGGCTACACCTTC

v_gene: TRBV4-1
d_gene: NA
abundance: many
j_gene: TRBJ2-7
CDR3aa: CASSLRRKSSYEQYF
CDR3nt: TGCGCCAGCAGCCTAAGGCGCAAGAGCTCCTACGAGCAGTACTTC

v_gene: TRBV7-6
d_gene: TRBD2
abundance: NA
j_gene: TRBJ2-1
CDR3aa: CASSLGALAGGPSYNEQFF
CDR3nt: TGTGCCAGCAGCTTAGGGGCACTAGCGGGAGGGCCTTCCTACAATGAGCAGTTCTTC

v_gene: TRBV9
d_gene: NA
abundance: NA
j_gene: TRBJ2-1
CDR3aa: CASSPEGPSFGEQFF
CDR3nt: TGTGCCAGCAGCCCGGAGGGCCCTAGTTTCGGTGAGCAGTTCTTC

v_gene: TRBV7-9
d_gene: NA
abundance: few
j_gene: TRBJ2-3
CDR3aa: CASSFQEITDTQYF
CDR3nt: TGTGCCAGCAGCTTCCAGGAGATCACAGATACGCAGTATTTT

v_gene: TRBV20-1
d_gene: TRBD2
abundance: NA
j_gene: TRBJ2-1
CDR3aa: CCARGLAGSYNEQFF
CDR3nt: TGCTGTGCTAGGGGACTAGCGGGGTCCTACAATGAGCAGTTCTTC

v_gene: TRBV16
d_gene: NA
abundance: few
j_gene: TRBJ1-1
CDR3aa: CASSQWGGGTEAFF
CDR3nt: TGTGCCAGCAGCCAATGGGGGGGGGGCACTGAAGCTTTCTTT

v_gene: TRBV12-5
d_gene: NA
abundance: few
j_gene: TRBJ1-2
CDR3aa: CASGLVEGLSYGYTF
CDR3nt: TGTGCTAGTGGTTTGGTAGAGGGCTTAAGCTATGGCTACACCTTC

v_gene: TRBV3-1
d_gene: NA
abundance: NA
j_gene: TRBJ1-4
CDR3aa: CASSQVGATNEKLFF
CDR3nt: TGTGCCAGCAGCCAAGTCGGTGCAACTAATGAAAAACTGTTTTTT

v_gene: TRBV4-1
d_gene: NA
abundance: few
j_gene: TRBJ2-7
CDR3aa: CASSKLLLLAEQYF
CDR3nt: TGCGCCAGCAGCAAGCTCTTACTACTGGCCGAGCAGTACTTC

v_gene: TRBV6-4
d_gene: NA
abundance: many
j_gene: TRBJ1-5
CDR3aa: CASSEWNNQPQHF
CDR3nt: TGTGCCAGCAGTGAATGGAACAATCAGCCCCAGCATTTT

v_gene: TRBV13
d_gene: TRBD2
abundance: NA
j_gene: TRBJ2-7
CDR3aa: CASSPGLAGVGDEQYF
CDR3nt: TGTGCCAGCAGCCCGGGACTAGCGGGAGTCGGCGACGAGCAGTACTTC

v_gene: TRBV3-1
d_gene: NA
abundance: few
j_gene: TRBJ2-2
CDR3aa: CASSQGTPTGELFF
CDR3nt: TGTGCCAGCAGCCAAGGGACCCCAACCGGGGAGCTGTTTTTT

v_gene: TRBV5-1
d_gene: NA
abundance: NA
j_gene: TRBJ2-2
CDR3aa: CASGDPLGQRYTGELFF
CDR3nt: TGCGCCAGCGGAGACCCTCTCGGACAGCGGTACACCGGGGAGCTGTTTTTT

v_gene: TRBV29-1
d_gene: TRBD2
abundance: few
j_gene: TRBJ2-1
CDR3aa: CSVEGVAGGYNEQFF
CDR3nt: TGCAGCGTTGAAGGGGTAGCGGGGGGCTACAATGAGCAGTTCTTC

v_gene: TRBV3-1
d_gene: NA
abundance: many
j_gene: TRBJ2-1
CDR3aa: CASSLPGGGGYNEQFF
CDR3nt: TGTGCCAGCAGCCTCCCTGGCGGTGGCGGCTACAATGAGCAGTTCTTC

v_gene: TRBV13
d_gene: TRBD1
abundance: few
j_gene: TRBJ2-1
CDR3aa: CASRPDRKSYNEQFF
CDR3nt: TGTGCCAGCAGACCGGACAGGAAATCCTACAATGAGCAGTTCTTC